These 22 T cell receptor beta chains came from one sample sequenced in a study of T cell repertoires in cytomegalovirus infection. TCRdb analysed the reads with MiXCR anew, one entry per CDR3 protein. The table shows 450,000 to 600,000 distinct CDR3 sequences, with roughly 10% occurring only once. Source material: PBMCs. These receptors were taken from a human donor in good health (CMV status not recorded). Some clones in this sample may be carry-over from other donors' samples.

This clonotype was recorded at least ten times. The CDR3: CASSFGLAGVYNEQFF. CDR3 nucleotides: TGCGCCAGCAGCTTCGGACTAGCGGGAGTCTACAATGAGCAGTTCTTC. The gene calls are TRBV5-1 and TRBJ2-1; 13 nucleotides match TRBD2. CDR1 and CDR2 from the germline V gene are SGHRS and YFSETQ. CDR3 size: 16 residues. Trimming cost V 2 bases and J 3 bases; bases outside gene matches: 2.

This clonotype has ten or more counts. The V call is TRBV7-8, the J call TRBJ2-7; weak D call: TRBD1 (6 bases). With 0 bases removed from V and 2 bases from J, the gap between germline ends came to 11 bases. CDR1 and CDR2 from the germline V gene are SGHVS and FQNEAQ. The CDR3 runs to 15 residues. Here the CDR3 reads CASSLAGRTAYEQYF. The DNA for the CDR3 is TGTGCCAGCAGCTTAGCGGGACGGACAGCCTACGAGCAGTACTTC.

This clonotype showed up many times. The chain recombines TRBV5-1 with TRBJ2-7; 11 bases fit TRBD1. The trim removed 5 bases at V and 4 bases at J, leaving 5 bases unmatched. CDR1 and CDR2 from the germline V gene are SGHRS and YFSETQ. The CDR3 has 14 amino acids. This CDR3 is CASRPGQGVYEQYF. CDR3 DNA sequence: TGCGCCAGCAGACCGGGACAGGGGGTATACGAGCAGTACTTC.

V gene TRBV20-1 combines with J gene TRBJ1-3, with a tentative D call TRBD1 (5 bases). Deletions cut 5 bases from V and 0 bases from J, with 8 bases between. There are 13 residues in the CDR3. Germline lookup yields CDR1 DFQATT and CDR2 SNEGSKA (reference sequence). The DNA for the CDR3 is TGCAGTGCTTCTGACAGCTCTGGAAACACCATATATTTT. It specifies CSASDSSGNTIYF.

This clonotype was detected a few times. The genes are TRBV5-6 and TRBJ1-1; TRBD1 aligns across 7 bases. The germline V gene has CDR1 SGHDT and CDR2 YYEEEE. V was pared by 4 bases and J by 5 bases, with 2 bases of the junction left unmatched. The CDR3 runs 12 residues. The CDR3: CASSDRDTEAFF. Here the CDR3 DNA reads TGTGCCAGCAGCGACAGGGATACTGAAGCTTTCTTT. Variable domain in full (rest from reference TRBV5-6 and TRBJ1-1): DAGVTQSPTHLIKTRGQQVTLRCSPKSGHDTVSWYQQALGQGPQFIFQYYEEEERQRGNFPDRFSGHQFPNYSSELNVNALLLGDSALYLCASSDRDTEAFFGQGTRLTVV.

At least ten counts were recorded for this clonotype. J is TRBJ2-7 and V is TRBV28; 7 nucleotides align to TRBD1. V lost 6 bases and J lost 0; bases outside the gene matches: 8. CDR1 is MDHEN and CDR2 is SYDVKM in the germline V gene. The CDR3 has 15 residues. The CDR3 DNA sequence: TGTGCCAGCAGCCGCGACAGGGCCCTCTCCTACGAGCAGTACTTC. It codes for CASSRDRALSYEQYF.

This clonotype was observed many times. V is TRBV7-9 and J is TRBJ1-5; D gene uncertain. This CDR3 spans 14 amino acids. Per germline, CDR1 SEHNR and CDR2 FQNEAQ (reference sequence). Trimming took off 5 bases at V and 1 base at J, with 9 bases between the two ends. In DNA form, the CDR3 reads TGTGCCAGCAGCCAGTCCGGGAGCAATCAGCCCCAGCATTTT. Protein product: CASSQSGSNQPQHF.

This clonotype appeared many times. This rearrangement joins TRBV7-8 to TRBJ1-1; TRBD1 matches at 9 bases. V lost 1 base and J lost 4; bases outside the gene matches: 7. The CDR3 spans 16 residues. Per germline, CDR1 SGHVS and CDR2 FQNEAQ. This chain's CDR3 is CASSLDPGQGSTEAFF. CDR3 DNA sequence: TGTGCCAGCAGCTTAGACCCCGGACAGGGGTCCACTGAAGCTTTCTTT.

This clonotype occurred many times. V is TRBV7-9 and J is TRBJ2-1; 7 bases fit TRBD1. The CDR3 extends over 16 amino acids. Germline values: CDR1 SEHNR, CDR2 FQNEAQ (reference sequence). Trimming removed 1 base from V and 3 bases from J; junction bases left unmatched: 6. The CDR3 protein is CASSLGTGGIYNEQFF. The CDR3 DNA reads as TGTGCCAGCAGCTTAGGGACAGGAGGAATCTACAATGAGCAGTTCTTC.

The table lists this clonotype with many counts. The chain links TRBV3-1 to TRBJ1-2; D not certain. From germline, CDR1 is LGHDT and CDR2 YNNKEL (reference sequence). Trimming removed 1 base at V and 4 bases at J, with 16 bases between. CDR3 length: 16 amino acids. The CDR3 DNA is TGTGCCAGCAGCCAAGCTACACAAGGGATGATCTATGGCTACACCTTC. It yields the protein CASSQATQGMIYGYTF. The full variable domain, with the rest looked up from reference TRBV3-1 and TRBJ1-2, is DTAVSQTPKYLVTQMGNDKSIKCEQNLGHDTMYWYKQDSKKFLKIMFSYNNKELIINETVPNRFSPKSPDKAHLNLHINSLELGDSAVYFCASSQATQGMIYGYTFGSGTRLTVV.

The chain carries TRBV9 and TRBJ1-1; D gene uncertain. V shed 1 base and J shed 3 bases, with 10 bases lying between them. The length of the CDR3 is 14 residues. From germline, CDR1 is SGDLS and CDR2 YYNGEE. The CDR3 nucleotides are TGTGCCAGCAGCGTAAGAGGGCGCGACACTGAAGCTTTCTTT. Translating gives CASSVRGRDTEAFF.

V is TRBV9 and J is TRBJ1-1, with unresolved D. Germline V CDR1 and CDR2: SGDLS, YYNGEE. The CDR3 covers 14 residues. V lost 4 bases, J lost 1 base, and 11 bases lay in between. CDR3 nucleotides: TGTGCCAGCAGCCCAATGCAGGCGAACACTGAAGCTTTCTTT. This translates into CASSPMQANTEAFF.

There are a few counts of this clonotype. The rearrangement links TRBV5-1 to TRBJ2-5; D tentatively reads TRBD1 or TRBD2 (7 bases each). CDR3 length equals 19 residues. V was clipped by 1 base and J by 4 bases, with 26 bases between them. Germline lookup yields CDR1 SGHRS and CDR2 YFSETQ. The CDR3 bases are TGCGCCAGCAGCTTGTATCCCGGGGGGTTCGGACAGGAGGGAGAGACCCAGTACTTC. Encoded protein: CASSLYPGGFGQEGETQYF. Variable domain in full (rest from reference TRBV5-1 and TRBJ2-5): KAGVTQTPRYLIKTRGQQVTLSCSPISGHRSVSWYQQTPGQGLQFLFEYFSETQRNKGNFPGRFSGRQFSNSRSEMNVSTLELGDSALYLCASSLYPGGFGQEGETQYFGPGTRLLVL.

Many counts were recorded for this clonotype. V is TRBV6-1 and J is TRBJ2-7, with D unresolved. Germline CDR1 MNHNS, CDR2 SASEGT. Trimming pared 1 base from V and 6 bases from J, leaving 4 bases between. The CDR3 extends over 11 amino acids. DNA for the CDR3: TGTGCCAGCAGTGAAGTGGGCGAGCAGTACTTC. Translated: CASSEVGEQYF.

This clonotype appeared many times. At one end, the junction sequence differs from germline, possibly due to a read error. The CDR3 is CASSLGRNEQFF. The CDR3 DNA sequence: TGTGCCAGCAGTTTAGGGCGCAATGAGCAGTTCTTC. J is TRBJ2-1 and V is TRBV7-9, with no clear D. The CDR3 sequence is 12 residues long. The germline V gene encodes CDR1 SEHNR and CDR2 FQNEAQ (reference sequence).

This clonotype was counted only a few times. The chain recombines TRBV20-1 with TRBJ1-5; the D gene is possibly TRBD1 (5 bases). V lost 2 bases, J lost 6 bases, and 14 bases lay in between. From germline, CDR1 is DFQATT and CDR2 SNEGSKA (reference sequence). This CDR3 spans 14 amino acids. The CDR3 is CSARLVGEGQPQHF. CDR3 in DNA: TGCAGTGCTAGACTAGTAGGGGAGGGTCAGCCCCAGCATTTT.

This clonotype turned up a few times. The rearrangement links TRBV12-3 or TRBV12-4 to TRBJ1-1, with D possibly TRBD1 on 6 matching bases. The CDR3 runs to 14 residues. Trimming removed 7 bases from V and 3 bases from J, with 15 bases in between. CDR3 sequence (DNA): TGTGCCAGCACCCTGGGACAACAGGACACTGAAGCTTTCTTT. Its translation is CASTLGQQDTEAFF.

This clonotype was counted at least ten times. This chain uses TRBV30 with TRBJ1-1; D gene unclear. This CDR3 is built from 14 residues. Looked up from germline, CDR1 is GTSNPN and CDR2 is SVGIG (reference sequence). Between the trimmed V and J ends, which lost 4 bases and 1 base, there was a span of 13 bases. CDR3 nucleotides: TGTGCCTGGACCGCCGGGCGCAGGAACACTGAAGCTTTCTTT. Its protein is CAWTAGRRNTEAFF.

This clonotype was seen at least ten times. This chain connects TRBV7-2 to TRBJ2-7, with 9 bases that match TRBD2. Germline V gene sequence: CDR1 SGHTA, CDR2 FQGNSA. This CDR3 contains 17 residues. The V gene end was trimmed by 2 bases and the J gene end by 0 bases; junction bases not matched to a gene: 8. The CDR3 DNA sequence: TGTGCCAGCAGCTTAATTCTAGCGGGGCGTAGCTCCTACGAGCAGTACTTC. This sequence encodes CASSLILAGRSSYEQYF. Filled out from reference TRBV7-2 and TRBJ2-7, the complete variable domain reads GAGVSQSPSNKVTEKGKDVELRCDPISGHTALYWYRQSLGQGLEFLIYFQGNSAPDKSGLPSDRFSAERTGGSVSTLTIQRTQQEDSAVYLCASSLILAGRSSYEQYFGPGTRLTVT.

The genes are TRBV28 and TRBJ2-7; TRBD2 is a possible D gene (5 bases). CDR3 size: 14 residues. With 6 bases removed from V and 2 bases from J, the gap between germline ends came to 14 bases. Germline lookup yields CDR1 MDHEN and CDR2 SYDVKM. DNA of the CDR3: TGTGCCAGCAGATTGGGAGATGAGGCCTACGAGCAGTACTTC. Amino acids: CASRLGDEAYEQYF.

This clonotype was seen repeatedly, ten times or more. This chain uses TRBV4-1 with TRBJ2-7; TRBD2 is a possible D gene (7 bases). The CDR3 has 16 residues. Per germline, CDR1 MGHRA and CDR2 YSYEKL. V lost 0 bases, J lost 3 bases, and 15 bases lay in between. The CDR3 is CASSQEGGAPLYEQYF. The CDR3 bases are TGCGCCAGCAGCCAAGAGGGGGGGGCCCCCCTCTACGAGCAGTACTTC.

This clonotype was found a few times. The CDR3 region has the DNA TGTGCCAGCAGCCAAGAAGGGCTATCGTCCTACGAGCAGTACTTC. This sequence encodes CASSQEGLSSYEQYF. This chain joins TRBV14 and TRBJ2-7; D uncertain. Germline CDR1 is SGHDN and CDR2 is FVKESK. The CDR3 has 15 residues. V dropped 0 bases and J dropped 1 base, with 10 bases sitting between them.